The 29 T cell receptor beta chains below all came from one sample that was sequenced in a study of T cell responses to AZD1222 COVID-19 vaccine. TCRdb keeps only in-frame clones here, not all; method: immunoSEQ multiplex PCR. The sample yields 140,000 to 150,000 clones, about 93% seen once. This material consisted of peripheral blood, taken on day 0 of MenACWY control vaccination. These receptors originate from an adult in good health.

The chain uses TRBV12-5 and TRBJ2-1; 10 nucleotides agree with TRBD2. Germline CDR1 and CDR2: LGHNT and FRNRAP. With 5 bases clipped from V and 4 bases from J, the junction kept 11 bases outside the gene matches. The CDR3 is made up of 17 amino acids. CDR3 sequence: CASGPGLDSGRYNEQFF. The CDR3 nucleotides are TGTGCTAGTGGTCCGGGTTTGGATAGCGGGAGGTACAATGAGCAGTTCTTC.

The gene calls are TRBV13 and TRBJ2-1, with no clear D. The CDR3 has 15 amino acids. Germline-derived CDR1 and CDR2 are PRHDT and FYEKMQ (reference sequence). V lost 0 bases and J lost 0, with 6 bases in between. The CDR3 coding sequence is TGTGCCAGCAGCTTAGGCGGAAGCTCCTACAATGAGCAGTTCTTC. Translating gives CASSLGGSSYNEQFF.

In its sample, this clone was seen once. V usage is TRBV28 and J usage is TRBJ1-4; 7 bases fit TRBD1. This CDR3 comprises 14 residues. The germline V gene has CDR1 MDHEN and CDR2 SYDVKM. The J segment lost 7 bases and the V segment lost 6 bases, leaving 8 bases of the junction unmatched. CDR3 DNA: TGTGCCAGCAGACTCCGGGACAGTGGTGAAAAACTGTTTTTT. Its protein is CASRLRDSGEKLFF.

V gene TRBV18 combines with J gene TRBJ1-1; D remains ambiguous. V was clipped by 3 bases and J by 1 base, with 6 bases between them. The CDR3 is 13 amino acids. From germline, CDR1 is KGHSH and CDR2 LQKENI. The CDR3 nucleotides read TGTGCCAGCTCACCTCAGAGGAACACTGAAGCTTTCTTT. This codes for CASSPQRNTEAFF. Drawing the rest from reference TRBV18 and TRBJ1-1, the complete variable domain is NAGVMQNPRHLVRRRGQEARLRCSPMKGHSHVYWYRQLPEEGLKFMVYLQKENIIDESGMPKERFSAEFPKEGPSILRIQQVVRGDSAAYFCASSPQRNTEAFFGQGTRLTVV.

V and J are TRBV3-1 (or the pseudogene TRBV3-2) and TRBJ1-2, with 7 bases lining up with TRBD1. With V trimmed by 8 bases and J by 5 bases, 8 bases remained unmatched. The CDR3 runs 13 residues. Germline CDR1 and CDR2: LGHDT and YNNKEL (reference sequence). The CDR3 sequence is CASARGQRYGYTF. CDR3 DNA sequence: TGTGCCAGCGCCCGGGGACAGCGGTATGGCTACACCTTC.

V gene TRBV18 combines with J gene TRBJ1-1, with 8 bases that match TRBD1. The germline CDR1 and CDR2 sequences are KGHSH and LQKENI. The CDR3 runs 14 residues. V lost 3 bases, J lost 3 bases, and 3 bases stayed unmatched. The CDR3 DNA reads TGTGCCAGCTCACCTACAGGGGGAGACACTGAAGCTTTCTTT. Its translation is CASSPTGGDTEAFF.

This clone was observed a single time. J is TRBJ1-1 and V is TRBV10-3, with unresolved D. Trimming stripped 10 bases from V and 4 bases from J, with 13 bases between. Per germline, CDR1 ENHRY and CDR2 SYGVKD. The CDR3 runs 12 residues. CDR3 region: CATTQLGTEAFF. CDR3 bases: TGTGCCACTACCCAGCTCGGCACTGAAGCTTTCTTT.

The chain joins TRBV12-3 or TRBV12-4 to TRBJ1-1; D is unclear. The ends were cut back, 7 bases at V and 4 bases at J, with 13 bases in the middle. CDR3 length: 13 amino acids. CDR3 nucleotides: TGTGCCAGCATCCTAAGGAGGGCCACTGAAGCTTTCTTT. It encodes CASILRRATEAFF.

The V and J genes are TRBV19 and TRBJ1-2; D is ambiguous. In germline, CDR1 is LNHDA, CDR2 SQIVND (reference sequence). The CDR3 contains 15 residues. The V end was cut by 3 bases, the J end by 6 bases, with 17 bases between. CDR3 sequence: CASSILPGIRDGYTF. For the CDR3, the DNA is TGTGCCAGTAGTATTCTCCCGGGAATAAGAGATGGCTACACCTTC.

This clone was recorded only once. The rearrangement links TRBV5-1 to TRBJ1-2; 12 nucleotides match TRBD1. The CDR3 has 16 residues. V dropped 0 bases and J dropped 8; count of bases not matched to a gene: 8. CDR1 and CDR2 from the germline V gene are SGHRS and YFSETQ. This CDR3 reads CASSLGGTGGANGYTF. The CDR3 DNA reads as TGCGCCAGCAGCTTGGGAGGGACAGGGGGCGCGAACGGCTACACCTTC.

CDR3 sequence (DNA): TGTGCCACCAGCAGAGGGGCAGGGGTGAGGCTGGAACTTTCACCCCTCCACTTT. It is translated as CATSRGAGVRLELSPLHF. The chain combines TRBV15 with TRBJ1-6, with D maybe TRBD1 (6 bases). Trimming shortened V by 1 base and J by 9 bases, and 22 bases separated the two germline ends. The germline CDR1 and CDR2 sequences are LNHNV and YYDKDF (reference sequence). The CDR3 has 18 residues.

V usage is TRBV3-1 (or the pseudogene TRBV3-2) and J usage is TRBJ1-4; 8 bases match TRBD1. There are 18 residues in the CDR3. Germline CDR1 reads LGHDT; CDR2 reads YNNKEL (reference sequence). J lost 7 bases, V lost 4 bases, and 17 bases had no gene match. CDR3 sequence: CASSLTPGQGEGIEKLFF. The DNA of the CDR3 is TGTGCCAGCAGCCTCACCCCCGGACAGGGTGAGGGTATTGAAAAACTGTTTTTT.

The chain links TRBV6-5 to TRBJ1-4; D ambiguous. The CDR3 runs to 11 residues. CDR1 and CDR2 from the germline V gene are MNHEY and SVGAGI. Trimming removed 6 bases from V and 12 bases from J, with 11 bases in between. CDR3 in DNA: TGTGCCAGCAGGCGGGGATGGGAACTGTTTTTT. Translating it yields CASRRGWELFF.

The chain recombines TRBV5-1 with TRBJ2-2; D not resolved. The CDR3 sequence is 15 residues long. CDR1 and CDR2 (germline): SGHRS, YFSETQ. Trimming removed 0 bases at V and 3 bases at J, with 9 bases between. DNA for the CDR3: TGCGCCAGCAGCTTGGCCACATTGGACACCGGGGAGCTGTTTTTT. Amino acid sequence: CASSLATLDTGELFF.

The chain joins TRBV9 to TRBJ2-3, with 10 bases identical to TRBD2. J gave up 1 base and V 0 bases, and 2 bases lay outside the gene matches. CDR3 length equals 16 residues. Germline lookup yields CDR1 SGDLS and CDR2 YYNGEE. The DNA for the CDR3 is TGTGCCAGCAGCGTAGTAGCGGGAGGACGCACAGATACGCAGTATTTT. Translating it yields CASSVVAGGRTDTQYF.

V is TRBV27 and J is TRBJ1-1, with 9 bases aligning to TRBD1. The CDR3 contains 15 residues. Germline V CDR1 and CDR2: MNHEY, SMNVEV (reference sequence). Trimming removed 3 bases from V and 4 bases from J; junction bases left unmatched: 6. Written as DNA, the CDR3 is TGTGCCAGCAGTTTTGGGACAGGGTCGGGCACTGAAGCTTTCTTT. Its protein is CASSFGTGSGTEAFF.

This chain joins TRBV5-6 and TRBJ2-2; D may be TRBD2 (5 bases). The germline gives CDR1 SGHDT, CDR2 YYEEEE. The CDR3 length is 17 residues. V lost 4 bases and J 3 bases, leaving 19 bases between the germline ends. In DNA form, the CDR3 reads TGTGCCAGCAGCCTGGGGTTGGTAGGAGCGGACACCGGGGAGCTGTTTTTT. This encodes CASSLGLVGADTGELFF.

The sample holds one count of this clone. The chain uses TRBV9 and TRBJ2-1, with 8 bases fitting TRBD2. V dropped 0 bases and J dropped 8; count of bases not matched to a gene: 10. The germline gives CDR1 SGDLS, CDR2 YYNGEE. CDR3 length: 16 amino acids. CDR3 in amino acids: CASSVDGGAFVDEQFF. The CDR3 DNA is TGTGCCAGCAGCGTAGACGGGGGGGCCTTTGTTGATGAGCAGTTCTTC.

The J gene is TRBJ2-1, the V gene TRBV5-1; D possibly corresponds to TRBD2 (6 bases). CDR1 SGHRS and CDR2 YFSETQ come from the germline V gene. Trimming left V 7 bases short and J 5 bases short, with 13 bases between. This CDR3 has 13 residues. CDR3 protein: CASYGGRNNEQFF. CDR3 coding DNA: TGCGCCAGCTACGGGGGTCGGAACAATGAGCAGTTCTTC.

The chain employs TRBV14 and TRBJ1-2; 8 bases match TRBD1. Germline V gene sequence: CDR1 SGHDN, CDR2 FVKESK. V lost 4 bases, J lost 8 bases, and 12 bases stayed unmatched. This CDR3 has 15 amino acids. The chain's CDR3 is CASSPFTGTGGGYTF. The CDR3 DNA follows: TGTGCCAGCAGCCCTTTCACCGGGACAGGAGGAGGCTACACCTTC.

V gene TRBV7-6 combines with J gene TRBJ2-1; no reliable D call. Germline lookup yields CDR1 SGHVS and CDR2 FNYEAQ. This CDR3 region has 15 residues. V lost 5 bases, J lost 0 bases, and 11 bases lay in between. CDR3 sequence reads: CASSPPEVSYNEQFF. The CDR3 DNA reads TGTGCCAGCAGCCCGCCAGAGGTCTCCTACAATGAGCAGTTCTTC.

This clone was observed once. The chain recombines TRBV24-1 with TRBJ1-5; possible D gene TRBD1, 5 bases. The CDR3 runs to 14 residues. Germline V gene data show CDR1 as KGHDR and CDR2 as SFDVKD. The V end was cut by 3 bases, the J end by 3 bases, with 8 bases between. The CDR3 loop reads CATSDPDTNQPQHF. CDR3 coding DNA: TGTGCCACCAGTGATCCGGACACCAATCAGCCCCAGCATTTT.

The chain employs TRBV27 and TRBJ1-6, with D unclear. CDR1 and CDR2 from the germline V gene are MNHEY and SMNVEV (reference sequence). CDR3 length: 19 residues. The V gene lost 5 bases and the J gene lost 5 bases, with 25 bases spanning the gap. The chain's CDR3 is CASSGLGRAPHVNNSPLHF. The CDR3 region has the DNA TGTGCCAGCAGTGGGCTGGGGAGGGCTCCACACGTTAATAATTCACCCCTCCACTTT.

The chain links TRBV6-5 to TRBJ2-1; 7 nucleotides line up with TRBD1. The length of the CDR3 is 14 residues. Trimming at V came to 6 bases and at J to 8 bases, leaving 10 bases not matched to a gene. Germline V gives CDR1 MNHEY, CDR2 SVGAGI. The CDR3 DNA follows: TGTGCCAGCAGGGGGGAAGGGGGCAAGTATGAGCAGTTCTTC. The encoded protein is CASRGEGGKYEQFF.

This chain joins TRBV19 and TRBJ2-7; unclear D gene. V lost 4 bases, J lost 1 base, and 11 bases lay in between. The germline V gene encodes CDR1 LNHDA and CDR2 SQIVND (reference sequence). The CDR3 covers 14 residues. The CDR3 sequence is CASSTAQGSYEQYF. The DNA for the CDR3 is TGTGCCAGTAGTACCGCGCAAGGATCCTACGAGCAGTACTTC.

The gene calls are TRBV3-1 (or the pseudogene TRBV3-2) and TRBJ2-7; TRBD1 matches at 8 bases. The CDR3 extends over 14 amino acids. Trimming at V came to 4 bases and at J to 7 bases, leaving 9 bases not matched to a gene. CDR1 and CDR2 from the germline V gene are LGHDT and YNNKEL (reference sequence). The CDR3 bases are TGTGCCAGCAGCCCCAAATCGGACAGGGTAGAGCAGTACTTC. This translates into CASSPKSDRVEQYF.

The chain uses TRBV3-1 (or the pseudogene TRBV3-2) and TRBJ2-7; TRBD1 matches at 7 bases. Germline CDR1 reads LGHDT; CDR2 reads YNNKEL (reference sequence). Losses at the gene ends were 2 bases for V and 3 bases for J; bases not matched to a gene: 4. The CDR3 runs to 14 residues. For the CDR3, the DNA is TGTGCCAGCAGCCAATCGGACAGGCTCTACGAGCAGTACTTC. This encodes CASSQSDRLYEQYF.

V is TRBV28 and J is TRBJ1-5; 7 bases agree with TRBD1. V shed 3 bases, J shed 0 bases, and the junction held 11 bases outside the gene matches. The CDR3 has 18 residues. Germline V gives CDR1 MDHEN, CDR2 SYDVKM. CDR3: CASSFPLLTGNSNQPQHF. The CDR3 DNA reads as TGTGCCAGCAGTTTCCCCCTCCTGACAGGGAATAGCAATCAGCCCCAGCATTTT.

The chain has TRBV4-1 and TRBJ2-7; D unclear. The germline gives CDR1 MGHRA, CDR2 YSYEKL. The CDR3 runs 13 residues. The germline V and J ends were trimmed by 1 base and 4 bases, with 8 bases remaining between them. The CDR3 loop is CASSQGKLYEQYF. The CDR3 DNA is TGCGCCAGCAGCCAAGGGAAATTGTACGAGCAGTACTTC.